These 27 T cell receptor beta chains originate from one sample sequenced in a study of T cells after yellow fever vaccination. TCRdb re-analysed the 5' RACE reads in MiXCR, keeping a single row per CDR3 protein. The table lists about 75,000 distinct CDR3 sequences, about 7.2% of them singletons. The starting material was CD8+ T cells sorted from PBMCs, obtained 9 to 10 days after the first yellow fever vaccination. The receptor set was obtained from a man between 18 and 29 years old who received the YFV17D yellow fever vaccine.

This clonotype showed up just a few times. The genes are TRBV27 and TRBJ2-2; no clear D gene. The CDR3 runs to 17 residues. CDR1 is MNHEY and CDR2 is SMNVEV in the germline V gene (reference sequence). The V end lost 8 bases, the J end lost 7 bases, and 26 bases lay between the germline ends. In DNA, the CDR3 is TGTGCCAGCTACTTTCGATGGGCCCCCCTCGGAGACGGGGAGCTGTTTTTT. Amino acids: CASYFRWAPLGDGELFF.

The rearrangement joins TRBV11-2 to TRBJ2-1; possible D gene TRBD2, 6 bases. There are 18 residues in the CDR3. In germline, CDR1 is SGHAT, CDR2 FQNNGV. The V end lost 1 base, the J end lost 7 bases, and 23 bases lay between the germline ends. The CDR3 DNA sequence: TGTGCCAGCAGCTTAGGCCCCCGGGGGAGCGACATCGGTAATGAGCAGTTCTTC. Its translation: CASSLGPRGSDIGNEQFF.

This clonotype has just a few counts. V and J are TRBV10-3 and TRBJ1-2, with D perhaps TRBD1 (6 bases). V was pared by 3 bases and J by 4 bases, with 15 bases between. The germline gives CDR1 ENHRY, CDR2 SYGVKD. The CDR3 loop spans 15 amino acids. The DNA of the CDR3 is TGTGCCATCAGTGAATCGGGGGCCGTCTTCTATGGCTACACCTTC. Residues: CAISESGAVFYGYTF.

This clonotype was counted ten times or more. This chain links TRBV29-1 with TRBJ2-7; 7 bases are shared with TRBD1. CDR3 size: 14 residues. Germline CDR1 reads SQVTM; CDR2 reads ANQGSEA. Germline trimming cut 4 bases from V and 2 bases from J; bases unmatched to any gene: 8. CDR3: CSVAVFRGTYEQYF. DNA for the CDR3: TGCAGCGTTGCGGTGTTCAGGGGGACCTACGAGCAGTACTTC.

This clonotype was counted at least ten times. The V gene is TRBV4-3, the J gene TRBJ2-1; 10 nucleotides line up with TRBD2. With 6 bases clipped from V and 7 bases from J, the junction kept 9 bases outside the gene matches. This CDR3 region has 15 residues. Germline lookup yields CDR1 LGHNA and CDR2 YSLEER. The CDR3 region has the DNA TGCGCCAGCAGAAAGCGGGGGGGCGAGTTGAATGAGCAGTTCTTC. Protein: CASRKRGGELNEQFF.

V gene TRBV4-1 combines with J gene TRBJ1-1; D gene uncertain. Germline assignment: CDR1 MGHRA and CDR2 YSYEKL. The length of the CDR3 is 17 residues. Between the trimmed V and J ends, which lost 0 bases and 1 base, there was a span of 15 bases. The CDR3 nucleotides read TGCGCCAGCAGCCAAGAGGTATCGGGAGGAGAGAACACTGAAGCTTTCTTT. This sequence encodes CASSQEVSGGENTEAFF.

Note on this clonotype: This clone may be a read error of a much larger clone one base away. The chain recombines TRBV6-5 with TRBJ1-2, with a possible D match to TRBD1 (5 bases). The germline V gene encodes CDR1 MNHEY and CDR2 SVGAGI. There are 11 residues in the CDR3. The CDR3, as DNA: TGTCCCAGCACCGGGGTGGGGGGACACACCTTC. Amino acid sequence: CPSTGVGGHTF.

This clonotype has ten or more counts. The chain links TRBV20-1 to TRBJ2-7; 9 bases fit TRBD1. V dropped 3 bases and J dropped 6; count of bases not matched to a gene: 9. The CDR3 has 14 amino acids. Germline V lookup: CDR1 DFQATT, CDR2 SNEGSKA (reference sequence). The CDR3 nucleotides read TGCAGTGCTAGGCCGGGACAGGGTGAAGGCGAGCAGTACTTC. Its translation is CSARPGQGEGEQYF.

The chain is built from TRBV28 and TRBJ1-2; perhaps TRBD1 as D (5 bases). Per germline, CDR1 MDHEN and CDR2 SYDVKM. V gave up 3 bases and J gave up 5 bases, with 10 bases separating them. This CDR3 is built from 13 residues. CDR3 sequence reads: CASSFSRGYGYTF. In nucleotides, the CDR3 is TGTGCCAGCAGTTTTAGTAGGGGATATGGCTACACCTTC.

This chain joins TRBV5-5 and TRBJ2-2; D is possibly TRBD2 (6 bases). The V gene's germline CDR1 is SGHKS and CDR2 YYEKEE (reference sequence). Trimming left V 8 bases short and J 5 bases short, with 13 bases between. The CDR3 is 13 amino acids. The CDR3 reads CARGLGGTGELFF. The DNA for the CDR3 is TGTGCCAGGGGCCTCGGGGGAACCGGGGAGCTGTTTTTT.

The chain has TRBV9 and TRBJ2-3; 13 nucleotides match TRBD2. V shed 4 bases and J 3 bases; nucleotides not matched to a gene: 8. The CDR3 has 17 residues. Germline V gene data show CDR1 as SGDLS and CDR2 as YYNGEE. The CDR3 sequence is CASSFRTSGGPTDTQYF. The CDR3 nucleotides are TGTGCCAGCAGCTTCCGGACTAGCGGGGGACCTACAGATACGCAGTATTTT.

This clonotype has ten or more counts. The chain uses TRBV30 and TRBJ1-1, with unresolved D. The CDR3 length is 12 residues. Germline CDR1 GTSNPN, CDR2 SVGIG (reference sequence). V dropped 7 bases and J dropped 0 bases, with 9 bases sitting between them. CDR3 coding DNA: TGTGCCTTAGAGGGAATGAACACTGAAGCTTTCTTT. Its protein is CALEGMNTEAFF.

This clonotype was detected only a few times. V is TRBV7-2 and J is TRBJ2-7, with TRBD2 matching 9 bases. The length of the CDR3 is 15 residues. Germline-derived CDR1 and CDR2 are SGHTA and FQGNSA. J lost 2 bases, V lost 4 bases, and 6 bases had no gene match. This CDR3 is CASSSGAGGAYEQYV. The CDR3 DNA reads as TGTGCCAGCAGCTCAGGAGCGGGGGGCGCCTACGAGCAGTACGTC.

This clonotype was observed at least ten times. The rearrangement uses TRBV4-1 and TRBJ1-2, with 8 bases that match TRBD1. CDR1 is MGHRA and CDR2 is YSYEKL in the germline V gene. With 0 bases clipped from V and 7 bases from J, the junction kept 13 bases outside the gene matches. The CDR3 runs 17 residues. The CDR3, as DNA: TGCGCCAGCAGCCAAGAAGTGGCAGGGGGCCTTGGAGGTGGCTACACCTTC. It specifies CASSQEVAGGLGGGYTF.

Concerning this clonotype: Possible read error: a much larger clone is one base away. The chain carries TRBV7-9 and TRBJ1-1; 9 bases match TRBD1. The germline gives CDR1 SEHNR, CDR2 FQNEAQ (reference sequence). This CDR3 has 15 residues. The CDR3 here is CPSSPVRDRATEAFF. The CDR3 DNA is TGTCCCAGCAGCCCCGTACGGGACAGGGCAACTGAAGCTTTCTTT.

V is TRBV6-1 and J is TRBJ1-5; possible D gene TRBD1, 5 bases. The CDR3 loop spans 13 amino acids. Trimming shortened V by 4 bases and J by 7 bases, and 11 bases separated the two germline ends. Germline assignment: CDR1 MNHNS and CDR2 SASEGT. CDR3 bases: TGTGCCAGCAGTGGCCTGACAGCCCAGCCCCAGCATTTT. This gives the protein CASSGLTAQPQHF.

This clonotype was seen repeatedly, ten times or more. The CDR3: CASSQDRGTGGSPLHF. CDR3 DNA: TGTGCCAGCAGCCAAGATCGGGGGACAGGGGGTTCACCCCTCCACTTT. The gene calls are TRBV4-2 and TRBJ1-6; 11 nucleotides line up with TRBD1. J gave up 9 bases and V 0 bases, and 4 bases lay outside the gene matches. The CDR3 runs 16 residues. The germline CDR1 and CDR2 sequences are LGHNA and YNFKEQ.

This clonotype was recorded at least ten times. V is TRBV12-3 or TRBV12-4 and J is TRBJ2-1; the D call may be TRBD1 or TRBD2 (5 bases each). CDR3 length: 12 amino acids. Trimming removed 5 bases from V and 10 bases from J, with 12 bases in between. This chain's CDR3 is CASSGTSFEQFF. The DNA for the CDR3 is TGTGCCAGCAGTGGGACCTCATTCGAGCAGTTCTTC.

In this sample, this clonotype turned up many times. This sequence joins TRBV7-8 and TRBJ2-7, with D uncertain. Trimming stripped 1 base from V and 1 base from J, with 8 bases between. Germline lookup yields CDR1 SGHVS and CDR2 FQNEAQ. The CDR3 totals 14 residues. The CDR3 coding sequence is TGTGCCAGCAGCTTAGTAGGCGGTTCCTACGAGCAGTACTTC. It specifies CASSLVGGSYEQYF.

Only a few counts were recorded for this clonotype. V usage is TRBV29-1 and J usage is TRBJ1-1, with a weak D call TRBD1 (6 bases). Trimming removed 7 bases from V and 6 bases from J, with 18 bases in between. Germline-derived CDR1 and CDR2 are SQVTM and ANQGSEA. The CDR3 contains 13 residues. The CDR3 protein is CSGIQGGGAEAFF. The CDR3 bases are TGCAGCGGAATACAGGGCGGGGGGGCTGAAGCTTTCTTT. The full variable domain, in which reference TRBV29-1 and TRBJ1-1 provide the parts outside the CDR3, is SAVISQKPSRDICQRGTSLTIQCQVDSQVTMMFWYRQQPGQSLTLIATANQGSEATYESGFVIDKFPISRPNLTFSTLTVSNMSPEDSSIYLCSGIQGGGAEAFFGQGTRLTVV.

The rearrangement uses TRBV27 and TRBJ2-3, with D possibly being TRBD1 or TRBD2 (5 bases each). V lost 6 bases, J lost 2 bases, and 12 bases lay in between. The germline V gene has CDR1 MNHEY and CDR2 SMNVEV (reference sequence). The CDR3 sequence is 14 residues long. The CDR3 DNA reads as TGTGCCAGCAGGCCGGGACCCATCACAGATACGCAGTATTTT. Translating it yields CASRPGPITDTQYF.

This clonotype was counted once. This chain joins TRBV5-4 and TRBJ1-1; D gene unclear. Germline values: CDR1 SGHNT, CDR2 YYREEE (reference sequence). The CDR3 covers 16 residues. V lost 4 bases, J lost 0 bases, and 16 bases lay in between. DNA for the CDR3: TGTGCCAGCAGCCTACCGCCGACGGGCCTGAACACTGAAGCTTTCTTT. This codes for CASSLPPTGLNTEAFF.

The CDR3 here is CASSPGVTGGDSSYNEQFF. The CDR3 region has the DNA TGTGCCAGCAGCCCCGGAGTTACGGGGGGGGATAGCTCCTACAATGAGCAGTTCTTC. The chain recombines TRBV4-2 with TRBJ2-1; 8 bases agree with TRBD2. Germline CDR1 is LGHNA and CDR2 is YNFKEQ. The J segment lost 0 bases and the V segment lost 4 bases, leaving 14 bases of the junction unmatched. This CDR3 is 19 amino acids long.

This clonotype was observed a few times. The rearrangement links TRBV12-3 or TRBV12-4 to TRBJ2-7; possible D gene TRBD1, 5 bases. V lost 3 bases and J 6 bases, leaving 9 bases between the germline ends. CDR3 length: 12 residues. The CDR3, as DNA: TGTGCCAGCAGTTTTTCAGGGCTCGAGCAGTACTTC. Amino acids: CASSFSGLEQYF.

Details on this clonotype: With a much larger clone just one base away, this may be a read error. CDR3 DNA: TGTGCCAGCAGTGAAGGCGACAGGCTGTGGGAGATCCAGTACTTC. Residues: CASSEGDRLWEIQYF. The chain has TRBV2 and TRBJ2-5; D is perhaps TRBD1 (6 bases). The CDR3 sequence is 15 residues long. In germline, CDR1 is SNHLY, CDR2 FYNNEI.

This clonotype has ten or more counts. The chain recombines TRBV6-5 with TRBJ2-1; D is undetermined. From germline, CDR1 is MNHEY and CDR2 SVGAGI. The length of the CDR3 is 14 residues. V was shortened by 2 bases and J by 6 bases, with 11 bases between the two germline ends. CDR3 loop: CASSYTATLNEQFF. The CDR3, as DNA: TGTGCCAGCAGTTACACGGCCACACTCAATGAGCAGTTCTTC.

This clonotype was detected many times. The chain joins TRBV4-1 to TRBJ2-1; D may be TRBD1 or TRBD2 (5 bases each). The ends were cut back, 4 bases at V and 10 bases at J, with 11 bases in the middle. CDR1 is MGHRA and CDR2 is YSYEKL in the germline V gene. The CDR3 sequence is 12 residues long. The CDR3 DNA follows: TGCGCCAGCAGCCCGAGGGACGGAGAGCAGTTCTTC. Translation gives CASSPRDGEQFF.